This T cell receptor beta chain is drawn from a study of T cells in women clearing cervical HPV infection. Study as a whole: Controls' single incident HPV16 infection cleared within 12 months without precancer.

Of note for this clone: Its antigen is still unknown. The read stops 3 residues short of the end of the CDR3; the missing end is completed from the germline J gene.

The CDR3 length is 15 residues. Germline-derived CDR1 and CDR2 are KGHSH and LQKENI. HPV was found by MY09/MY11 PCR and dot-blot genotyping. General observations from the study: Controls had more TRBV6-7 (approximately 0.15%) than cases (approximately 0.11%). Combining TCR richness with V gene abundances gave roughly 0.8 AUC.

Data came from immunoSEQ multiplex PCR; TCRdb stores just in-frame clones and leaves some out. Recorded for this sample: tens of thousands of clones. This receptor was identified in a woman between 18 and 75 years old with a cervical HPV16 infection that either progressed to CIN3+ or cleared (not recorded which). The gene calls are TRBV18 and TRBJ1-1; D not certain. Sequencing was performed on blood buffy coat. CDR3 region: CASSPPGGVHYEAFF. The CDR3 DNA, read in part, is TGTGCCAGCTCACCCCCTGGCGGGGTACACTACGAG.